The entry below describes one T cell receptor (beta chain). The PCR used 60 Vbeta and 13 Jbeta primers. Assay used: immunoSEQ multiplex PCR; TCRdb lists only in-frame clones, some missing. This sample has around 230,000 clones, with approximately 85% found just once. The sample belongs to a study of cytomegalovirus exposure and HLA in healthy donors. This CDR3 contains 15 residues. Germline-derived CDR1 and CDR2 are MDHEN and SYDVKM. J lost 2 bases, V lost 2 bases, and 5 bases had no gene match. This rearrangement joins TRBV28 to TRBJ2-7, with 8 bases that match TRBD2. The TCR was taken from a girl aged 2-9 years in good health and CMV-seronegative. The material sequenced was PBMCs. CDR3 in amino acids: CASSLPGLVTYEQYF. CDR3 nucleotides: TGTGCCAGCAGTTTACCGGGACTAGTGACCTACGAGCAGTACTTC.